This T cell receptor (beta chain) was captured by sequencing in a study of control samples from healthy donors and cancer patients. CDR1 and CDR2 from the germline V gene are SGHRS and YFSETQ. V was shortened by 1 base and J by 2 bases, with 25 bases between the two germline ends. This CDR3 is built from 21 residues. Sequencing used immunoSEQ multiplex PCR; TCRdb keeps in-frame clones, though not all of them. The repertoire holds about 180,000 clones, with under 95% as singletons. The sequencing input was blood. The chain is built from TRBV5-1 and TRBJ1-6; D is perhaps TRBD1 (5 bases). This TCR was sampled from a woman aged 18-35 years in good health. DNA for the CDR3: TGCGCCAGCAGCTTGAATCCCCCCCAGGCCGGGCAGGGAGCCTATAATTCACCCCTCCACTTT. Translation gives CASSLNPPQAGQGAYNSPLHF.